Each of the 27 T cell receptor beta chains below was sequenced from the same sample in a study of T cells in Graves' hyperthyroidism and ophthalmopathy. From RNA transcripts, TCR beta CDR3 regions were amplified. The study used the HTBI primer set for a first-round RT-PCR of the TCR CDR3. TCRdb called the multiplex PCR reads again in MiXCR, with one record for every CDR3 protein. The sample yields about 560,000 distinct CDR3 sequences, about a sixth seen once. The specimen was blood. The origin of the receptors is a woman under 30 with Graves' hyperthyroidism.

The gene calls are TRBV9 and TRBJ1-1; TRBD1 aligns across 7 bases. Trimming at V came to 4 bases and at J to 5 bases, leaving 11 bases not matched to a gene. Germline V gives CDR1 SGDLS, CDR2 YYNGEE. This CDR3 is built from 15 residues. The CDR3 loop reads CASSIETGPGTEAFF. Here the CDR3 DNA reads TGTGCCAGCAGCATTGAGACAGGGCCCGGGACTGAAGCTTTCTTT.

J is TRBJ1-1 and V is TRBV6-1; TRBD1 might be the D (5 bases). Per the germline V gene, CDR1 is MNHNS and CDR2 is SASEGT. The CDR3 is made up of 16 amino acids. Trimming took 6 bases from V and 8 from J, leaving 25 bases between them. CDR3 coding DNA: TGTGCCAGCAGCCGAAGCGGACGGGGCCGAACCCTCGAAGCTTTCTTT. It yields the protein CASSRSGRGRTLEAFF.

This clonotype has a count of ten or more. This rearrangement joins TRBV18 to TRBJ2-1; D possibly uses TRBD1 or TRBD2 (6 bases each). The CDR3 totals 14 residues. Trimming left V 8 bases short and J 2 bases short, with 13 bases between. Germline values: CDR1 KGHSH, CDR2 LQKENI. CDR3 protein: CASRHGGPYNEQFF. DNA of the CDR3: TGTGCCAGCCGTCATGGGGGGCCCTACAATGAGCAGTTCTTC.

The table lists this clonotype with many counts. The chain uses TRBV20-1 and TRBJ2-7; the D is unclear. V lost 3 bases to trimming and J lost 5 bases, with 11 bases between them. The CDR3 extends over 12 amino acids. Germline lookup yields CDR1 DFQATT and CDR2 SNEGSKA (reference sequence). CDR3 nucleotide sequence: TGCAGTGCTAGCCCCACCGTGGACGAGCAGTACTTC. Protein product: CSASPTVDEQYF.

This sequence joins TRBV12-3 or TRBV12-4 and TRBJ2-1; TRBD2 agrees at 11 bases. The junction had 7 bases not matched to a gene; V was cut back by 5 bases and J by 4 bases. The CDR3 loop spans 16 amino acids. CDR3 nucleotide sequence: TGTGCCAGCAGTATTAGCGGGGGGGCCTTGTACAATGAGCAGTTCTTC. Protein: CASSISGGALYNEQFF.

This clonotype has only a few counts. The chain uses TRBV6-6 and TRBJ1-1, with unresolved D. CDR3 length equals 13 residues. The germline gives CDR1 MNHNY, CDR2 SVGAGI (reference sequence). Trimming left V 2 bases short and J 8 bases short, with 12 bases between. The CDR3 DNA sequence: TGTGCCAGCAGTTACCGCCCAGTTACGGAAGCTTTCTTT. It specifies CASSYRPVTEAFF.

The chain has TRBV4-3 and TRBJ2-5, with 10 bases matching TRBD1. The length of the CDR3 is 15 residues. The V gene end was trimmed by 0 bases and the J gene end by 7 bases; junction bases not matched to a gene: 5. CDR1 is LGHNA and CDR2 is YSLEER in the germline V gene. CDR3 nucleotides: TGCGCCAGCAGCCAAGACCGACAGGGGGCTTGGACCCAGTACTTC. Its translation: CASSQDRQGAWTQYF.

The CDR3 loop is CSTMDNPGTQYF. In DNA form, the CDR3 reads TGCAGTACCATGGATAACCCCGGTACGCAGTATTTT. The chain carries TRBV20-1 and TRBJ2-3; D unclear. Trimming shortened V by 8 bases and J by 8 bases, and 17 bases separated the two germline ends. CDR3 length: 12 residues. Per the germline V gene, CDR1 is DFQATT and CDR2 is SNEGSKA (reference sequence).

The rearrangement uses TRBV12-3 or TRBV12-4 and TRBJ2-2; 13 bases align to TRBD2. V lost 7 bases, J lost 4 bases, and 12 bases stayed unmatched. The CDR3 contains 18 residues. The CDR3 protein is CASNSLGLAGVSTGELFF. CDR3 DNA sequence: TGTGCCAGCAACTCTCTCGGACTAGCGGGAGTAAGCACCGGGGAGCTGTTTTTT.

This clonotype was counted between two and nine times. The CDR3 sequence: CSVLGGQGRAGELFF. CDR3 in DNA: TGCAGCGTCCTTGGCGGACAGGGTAGGGCCGGGGAGCTGTTTTTT. This chain connects TRBV29-1 to TRBJ2-2; 8 bases are shared with TRBD1. V was clipped by 6 bases and J by 6 bases; unmatched bases: 12. The length of the CDR3 is 15 residues. Germline V gives CDR1 SQVTM, CDR2 ANQGSEA.

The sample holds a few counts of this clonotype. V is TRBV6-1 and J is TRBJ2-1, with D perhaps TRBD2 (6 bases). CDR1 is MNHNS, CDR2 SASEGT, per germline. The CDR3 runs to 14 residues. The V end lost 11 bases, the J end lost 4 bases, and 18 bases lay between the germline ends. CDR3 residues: CAGPTRPKYNEQFF. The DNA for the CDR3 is TGTGCCGGTCCGACTAGACCCAAATACAATGAGCAGTTCTTC.

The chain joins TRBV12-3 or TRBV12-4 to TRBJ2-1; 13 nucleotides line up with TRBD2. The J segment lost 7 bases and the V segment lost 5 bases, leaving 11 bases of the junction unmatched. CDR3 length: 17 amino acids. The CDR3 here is CASSPGGGLAGSNEQFF. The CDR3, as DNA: TGTGCCAGCAGTCCAGGAGGGGGACTAGCGGGGAGTAATGAGCAGTTCTTC.

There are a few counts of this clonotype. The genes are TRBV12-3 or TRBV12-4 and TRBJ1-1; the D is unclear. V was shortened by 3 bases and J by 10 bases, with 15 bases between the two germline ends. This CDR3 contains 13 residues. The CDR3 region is CASSLTTHWGAFF. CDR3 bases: TGTGCCAGCAGTTTGACGACCCACTGGGGAGCTTTCTTT.

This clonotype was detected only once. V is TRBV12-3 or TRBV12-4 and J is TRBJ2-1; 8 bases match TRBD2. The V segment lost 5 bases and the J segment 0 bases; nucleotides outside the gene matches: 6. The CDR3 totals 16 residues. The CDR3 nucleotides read TGTGCCAGCAGTCCTCGGGGGGGGCCCTCCTACAATGAGCAGTTCTTC. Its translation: CASSPRGGPSYNEQFF.

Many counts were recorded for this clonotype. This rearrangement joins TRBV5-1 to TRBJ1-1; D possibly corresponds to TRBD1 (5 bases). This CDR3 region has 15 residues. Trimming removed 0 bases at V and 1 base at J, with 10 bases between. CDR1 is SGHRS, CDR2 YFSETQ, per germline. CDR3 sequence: CASSLVRGKNTEAFF. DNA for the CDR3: TGCGCCAGCAGCTTGGTGCGGGGGAAGAACACTGAAGCTTTCTTT. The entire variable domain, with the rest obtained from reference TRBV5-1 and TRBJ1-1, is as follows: KAGVTQTPRYLIKTRGQQVTLSCSPISGHRSVSWYQQTPGQGLQFLFEYFSETQRNKGNFPGRFSGRQFSNSRSEMNVSTLELGDSALYLCASSLVRGKNTEAFFGQGTRLTVV.

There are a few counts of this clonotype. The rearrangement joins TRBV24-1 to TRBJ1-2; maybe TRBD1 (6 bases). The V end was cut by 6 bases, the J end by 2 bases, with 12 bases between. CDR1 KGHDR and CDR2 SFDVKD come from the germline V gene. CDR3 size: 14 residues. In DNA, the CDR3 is TGTGCCACCAGTCTTCCGGGACAAAACTATGGCTACACCTTC. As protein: CATSLPGQNYGYTF.

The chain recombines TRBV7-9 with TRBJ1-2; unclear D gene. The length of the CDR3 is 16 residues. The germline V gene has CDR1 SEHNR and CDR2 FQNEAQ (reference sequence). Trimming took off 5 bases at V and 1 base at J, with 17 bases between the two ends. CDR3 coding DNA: TGTGCCAGCAGCCTCTTTGATGGGCCCGATAACTATGGCTACACCTTC. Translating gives CASSLFDGPDNYGYTF.

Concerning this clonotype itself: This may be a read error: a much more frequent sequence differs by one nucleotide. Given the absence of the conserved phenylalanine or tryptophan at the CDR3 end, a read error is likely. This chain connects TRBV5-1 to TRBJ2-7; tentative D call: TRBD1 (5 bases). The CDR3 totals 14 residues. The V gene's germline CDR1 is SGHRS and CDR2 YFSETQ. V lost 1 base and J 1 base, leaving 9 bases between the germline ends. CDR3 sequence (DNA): TGCGCCAGCAGCTTGTCAGGGTTTTCCTACGAGCAGTACCTC. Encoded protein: CASSLSGFSYEQYL.

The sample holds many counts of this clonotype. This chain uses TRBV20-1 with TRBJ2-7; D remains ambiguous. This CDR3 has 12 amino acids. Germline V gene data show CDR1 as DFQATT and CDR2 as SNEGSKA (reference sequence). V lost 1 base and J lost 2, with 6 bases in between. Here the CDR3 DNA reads TGCAGTGCTAGAGCGAATACCTACGAGCAGTACTTC. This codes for CSARANTYEQYF.

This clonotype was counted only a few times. CDR3 coding DNA: TGTGCCAGCAGCTTTCAGGGGTCGAGAAACTATGGCTACACCTTC. Translating it yields CASSFQGSRNYGYTF. The V call is TRBV5-6, the J call TRBJ1-2; D might be TRBD1 (6 bases). The CDR3 length is 15 residues. CDR1 SGHDT and CDR2 YYEEEE come from the germline V gene. V was shortened by 2 bases and J by 2 bases, with 13 bases between the two germline ends.

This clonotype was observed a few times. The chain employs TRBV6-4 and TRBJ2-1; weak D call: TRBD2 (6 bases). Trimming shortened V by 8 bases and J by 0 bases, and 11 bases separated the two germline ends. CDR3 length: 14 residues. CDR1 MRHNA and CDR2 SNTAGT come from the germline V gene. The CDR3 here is CASLGLGSYNEQFF. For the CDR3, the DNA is TGTGCCAGCTTGGGACTGGGCTCCTACAATGAGCAGTTCTTC.

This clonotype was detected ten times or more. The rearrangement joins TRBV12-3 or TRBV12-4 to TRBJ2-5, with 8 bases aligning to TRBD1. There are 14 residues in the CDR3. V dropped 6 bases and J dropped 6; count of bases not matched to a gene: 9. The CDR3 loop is CASRETGVVKTQYF. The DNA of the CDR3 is TGTGCCAGCAGAGAGACAGGGGTCGTGAAGACCCAGTACTTC.

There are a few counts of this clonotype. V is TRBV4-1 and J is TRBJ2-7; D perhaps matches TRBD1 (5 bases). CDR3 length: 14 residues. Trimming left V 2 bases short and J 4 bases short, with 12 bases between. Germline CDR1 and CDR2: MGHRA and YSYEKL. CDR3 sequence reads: CASSQQQAQYEQYF. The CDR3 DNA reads TGCGCCAGCAGCCAACAACAGGCCCAATACGAGCAGTACTTC.

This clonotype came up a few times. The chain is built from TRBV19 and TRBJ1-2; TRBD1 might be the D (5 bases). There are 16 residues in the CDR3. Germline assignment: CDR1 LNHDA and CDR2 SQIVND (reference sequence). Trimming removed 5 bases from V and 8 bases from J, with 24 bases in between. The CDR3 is CASSLPHFRTPLGYTF. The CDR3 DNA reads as TGTGCCAGTAGTCTACCCCATTTTCGGACACCACTCGGCTACACCTTC.

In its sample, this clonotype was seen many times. For the CDR3, the DNA is TGTGCCAGCACTTCTTGGGACAGGGATTACGAGCAGTACTTC. Translating it yields CASTSWDRDYEQYF. V and J are TRBV12-3 or TRBV12-4 and TRBJ2-7; 9 nucleotides match TRBD1. V shed 7 bases, J shed 4 bases, and the junction held 8 bases outside the gene matches. The CDR3 has 14 residues.

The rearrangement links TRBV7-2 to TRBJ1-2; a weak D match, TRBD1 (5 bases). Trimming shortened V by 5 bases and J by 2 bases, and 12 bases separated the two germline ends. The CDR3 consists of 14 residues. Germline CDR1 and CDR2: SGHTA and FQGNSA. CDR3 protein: CASSHAPGNYGYTF. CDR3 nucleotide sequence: TGTGCCAGCAGCCACGCCCCAGGGAACTATGGCTACACCTTC.

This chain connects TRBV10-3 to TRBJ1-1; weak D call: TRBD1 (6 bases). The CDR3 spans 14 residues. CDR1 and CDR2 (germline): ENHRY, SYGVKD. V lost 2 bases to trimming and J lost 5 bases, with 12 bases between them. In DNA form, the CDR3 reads TGTGCCATCAGTGAGGCAGGGGTCAGGACTGAAGCTTTCTTT. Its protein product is CAISEAGVRTEAFF.